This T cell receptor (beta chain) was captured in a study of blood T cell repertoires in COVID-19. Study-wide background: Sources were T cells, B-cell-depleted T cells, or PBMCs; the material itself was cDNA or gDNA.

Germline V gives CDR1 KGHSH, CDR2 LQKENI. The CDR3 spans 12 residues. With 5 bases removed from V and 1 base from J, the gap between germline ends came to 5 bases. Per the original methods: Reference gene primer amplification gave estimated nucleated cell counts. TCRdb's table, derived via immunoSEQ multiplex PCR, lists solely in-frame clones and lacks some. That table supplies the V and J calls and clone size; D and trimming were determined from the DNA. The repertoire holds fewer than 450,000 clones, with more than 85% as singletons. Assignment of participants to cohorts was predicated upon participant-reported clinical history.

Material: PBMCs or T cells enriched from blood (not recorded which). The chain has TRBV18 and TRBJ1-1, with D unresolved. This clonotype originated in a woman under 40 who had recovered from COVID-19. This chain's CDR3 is CASSTANTEAFF. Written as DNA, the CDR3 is TGTGCCAGCTCAACAGCGAACACTGAAGCTTTCTTT. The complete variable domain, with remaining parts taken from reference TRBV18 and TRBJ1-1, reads NAGVMQNPRHLVRRRGQEARLRCSPMKGHSHVYWYRQLPEEGLKFMVYLQKENIIDESGMPKERFSAEFPKEGPSILRIQQVVRGDSAAYFCASSTANTEAFFGQGTRLTVV.